A selection of T cell receptor beta chains follows, all from one sample in a study of cytomegalovirus exposure and HLA in healthy donors. Method: immunoSEQ multiplex PCR; TCRdb's copy keeps in-frame clones and lacks some. The profile covers about 190,000 clones, with around 80% appearing a single time and 6.3% taken by the ten largest. The sample taken for sequencing was PBMCs. The source of these receptors is a man aged 40-55 years in good health and CMV-seropositive. CDR3s include the opening cysteine and the closing phenylalanine or tryptophan. The D gene is left open where the match is weak. Expanded clones are given a class, and other clones once, few, many or no size at all.

v_gene	j_gene	d_gene	abundance	CDR3aa	CDR3nt
TRBV18	TRBJ2-5	TRBD2	NA	CASSSWTSGGQETQYF	TGTGCCAGCTCATCCTGGACTAGCGGGGGACAAGAGACCCAGTACTTC
TRBV5-8	TRBJ1-1	NA	NA	CASSLARAGLRNTEAFF	TGTGCCAGCAGCTTGGCGCGGGCAGGTCTGAGGAACACTGAAGCTTTCTTT
TRBV5-1	TRBJ1-1	NA	NA	CASSYGRARGVNTEAFF	TGCGCCAGCAGCTATGGGAGGGCACGGGGGGTTAACACTGAAGCTTTCTTT
TRBV11-2	TRBJ2-3	TRBD2	NA	CASSLRPLSGGAVDTQYF	TGTGCCAGCAGCTTAAGGCCCCTTAGCGGGGGGGCGGTAGATACGCAGTATTTT
TRBV9	TRBJ1-3	NA	once	CASSVGAAGNTIYF	TGTGCCAGCAGCGTAGGGGCAGCTGGAAACACCATATATTTT
TRBV29-1	TRBJ2-7	NA	NA	CSVLASSYEQYF	TGCAGCGTTTTAGCCAGCTCCTACGAGCAGTACTTC
TRBV5-1	TRBJ2-3	TRBD2	NA	CASRVLAGSSHKGTDTQYF	TGCGCCAGCAGGGTACTAGCGGGGTCTTCCCACAAGGGCACAGATACGCAGTATTTT
TRBV11-3	TRBJ2-6	NA	NA	CASSPIHPTGIGGANVLTF	TGTGCCAGCAGTCCAATTCATCCTACAGGGATCGGTGGGGCCAACGTCCTGACTTTC
TRBV9	TRBJ1-2	NA	NA	CASSAGTTTMYGYTF	TGTGCCAGCAGCGCCGGGACAACCACTATGTATGGCTACACCTTC
TRBV7-6	TRBJ2-7	NA	NA	CASSPEVYYEQYF	TGTGCCAGCAGCCCGGAGGTCTACTACGAGCAGTACTTC
TRBV7-3	TRBJ1-3	NA	NA	CASSPDRGYGNTIYF	TGTGCCAGCAGCCCCGACCGGGGGTATGGAAACACCATATATTTT
TRBV23-1	TRBJ1-1	TRBD1	NA	CASSHLRTGNTEAFF	TGCGCCAGCAGTCACCTACGGACAGGGAACACTGAAGCTTTCTTT
TRBV5-6	TRBJ2-7	TRBD1	NA	CASSSETGKYEQYF	TGTGCCAGCAGCTCCGAGACAGGGAAATACGAGCAGTACTTC
TRBV11-3	TRBJ2-7	NA	NA	CASSLDNSYEQYF	TGTGCCAGCAGCTTAGACAACTCCTACGAGCAGTACTTC
TRBV7-9	TRBJ2-5	NA	NA	CASSSQGSETQYF	TGTGCCAGCAGCTCACAGGGAAGCGAGACCCAGTACTTC